This T cell receptor beta chain was recorded in a study of blood T cells in healthy people across ages. At the level of the study: Template switching caught about one barcoded beta molecule for each two T cells.

Through a sample-barcoded 5' primer and a J-beta primer mix, a second PCR was run for 7 to 11 cycles. Each cDNA molecule was tagged by a template-switch adaptor that had 12 random nucleotides. TCRdb used MiXCR to reprocess the 5' RACE reads, holding one entry per CDR3 protein. The data contain hundreds of thousands of distinct CDR3 sequences, about 55% of them seen just once; the ten biggest clones take up approximately 40%. The CDR3 loop spans 14 amino acids. V lost 4 bases to trimming and J lost 3 bases, with 10 bases between them. The germline V gene has CDR1 SEHNR and CDR2 FQNEAQ (reference sequence). Isolating PBMCs gave at least 7 million of these cells per sample. No fewer than 5.5 micrograms of total RNA were isolated from every sample.

The chain carries TRBV7-9 and TRBJ2-1; D remains ambiguous. The sequence came from an elderly man in good health. Sequenced input: blood. Written as DNA, the CDR3 is TGTGCCAGCAGCTCCCGGGTTGGCTACAATGAGCAGTTCTTC. Translating gives CASSSRVGYNEQFF.